This TCR beta chain is from a study of early T cells in non-severe SARS-CoV-2 infection. This clonotype was observed a few times. Its antigen is as yet unknown. Study-level findings and limits: Sequences matched to VDJdb favored anti-spike CD8 responses, while private and CD4 specificities were missed.

TCRdb itself ran the 5' RACE reads through MiXCR, one entry per CDR3 protein. The repertoire holds some 50,000 distinct CDR3 sequences, with about 10% as singletons. This clonotype was sampled from an adult who was a healthcare worker with PCR-confirmed SARS-CoV-2 infection or an uninfected control (not recorded which). Material for sequencing was whole blood.

CDR3 nucleotide sequence: TGTGCCAGCAGCTTAGATACGGGACTAGTACGTAATGAGCAGTTCTTC. It is translated as CASSLDTGLVRNEQFF. The rearrangement joins TRBV11-3 to TRBJ2-1, with TRBD2 matching over 8 bases. The CDR3 runs to 16 residues. J was trimmed by 7 bases and V by 0 bases; bases with no gene match: 8. Germline CDR1 is SGHNT and CDR2 is YENEEA.